This T cell receptor beta chain was documented in a study of PD-1 blockade in classical Hodgkin lymphoma. In the study overall: The nivolumab dose that patients received was 3 mg/kg, given intravenously every 2 weeks.

A remark on this clone: The target antigen is unknown.

Notes on the study in general: Exclusion was applied to patients who started nivolumab under 1 year after ASCT. Healthy donors reportedly exceeded newly diagnosed patients in baseline TCR diversity.

Regarding time point: cycle 4 day 1 (C4D1), after 6 weeks of nivolumab. In every patient, relapse followed autologous stem cell transplantation, while exposure to brentuximab vedotin differed. The patients, who had relapsed/refractory classical Hodgkin lymphoma, achieved best responses of complete response, partial response or progressive disease. Assay: immunoSEQ multiplex PCR; the TCRdb copy retains only in-frame clones and omits some. The data show approximately 90,000 clones, 83% seen once. This receptor was identified in a human donor with classical Hodgkin lymphoma. Sequenced here: peripheral blood mononuclear cells (PBMCs), sampled before the fourth cycle of nivolumab.

The CDR3 bases are TGTGCCAGCAGCTGGGGGGACACGGGGAGAGAGCAGTTCTTC. Amino acids: CASSWGDTGREQFF. The rearrangement joins TRBV7-6 to TRBJ2-1; the D gene could be TRBD1 or TRBD2 (6 bases each). Germline CDR1 is SGHVS and CDR2 is FNYEAQ. Trimming took off 4 bases at V and 10 bases at J, with 17 bases between the two ends. This CDR3 has 14 residues.